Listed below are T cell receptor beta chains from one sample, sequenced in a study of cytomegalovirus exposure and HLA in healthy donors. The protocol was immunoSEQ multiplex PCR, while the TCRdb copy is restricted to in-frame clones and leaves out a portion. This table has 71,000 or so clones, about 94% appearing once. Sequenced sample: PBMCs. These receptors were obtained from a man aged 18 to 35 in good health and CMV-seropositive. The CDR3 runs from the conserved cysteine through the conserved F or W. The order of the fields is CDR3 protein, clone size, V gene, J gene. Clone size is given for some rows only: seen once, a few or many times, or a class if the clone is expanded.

CDR3 protein: CAGQGKEETQYF; clone size: -; V gene: TRBV11-3; J gene: TRBJ2-5
CDR3 protein: CASSGGVWITEAFF; clone size: -; V gene: TRBV5-4; J gene: TRBJ1-1
CDR3 protein: CASSQGHSRGYEQYF; clone size: -; V gene: TRBV4-1; J gene: TRBJ2-7
CDR3 protein: CASSPRDRGIHQETQYF; clone size: -; V gene: TRBV4-2; J gene: TRBJ2-5
CDR3 protein: CAISSGTADEQYF; clone size: -; V gene: TRBV10-3; J gene: TRBJ2-7
CDR3 protein: CASSYSAGGMNTEAFF; clone size: once; V gene: TRBV6-5; J gene: TRBJ1-1
CDR3 protein: CASSLLAGGNTGELFF; clone size: -; V gene: TRBV5-1; J gene: TRBJ2-2
CDR3 protein: CASSLRGAGNTEAFF; clone size: -; V gene: TRBV6-6; J gene: TRBJ1-1
CDR3 protein: CASSVGARFTEAFF; clone size: -; V gene: TRBV9; J gene: TRBJ1-1
CDR3 protein: CASSPRDSYEQYF; clone size: -; V gene: TRBV18; J gene: TRBJ2-7
CDR3 protein: CASSQAPHSYEQYF; clone size: -; V gene: TRBV7-9; J gene: TRBJ2-7
CDR3 protein: CASSVPGGKSYEQYF; clone size: -; V gene: TRBV6-1; J gene: TRBJ2-7
CDR3 protein: CASSLAGVHNEQFF; clone size: -; V gene: TRBV11-3; J gene: TRBJ2-1
CDR3 protein: CASSPGIAYEQYF; clone size: -; V gene: TRBV5-6; J gene: TRBJ2-7
CDR3 protein: CASSLRRTGVRNQPQHF; clone size: -; V gene: TRBV28; J gene: TRBJ1-5
CDR3 protein: CASSRAGFDTEAFF; clone size: -; V gene: TRBV5-1; J gene: TRBJ1-1
CDR3 protein: CASSLAVLGGDYGYTF; clone size: -; V gene: TRBV5-1; J gene: TRBJ1-2
CDR3 protein: CASSPGDSSGNTIYF; clone size: -; V gene: TRBV5-1; J gene: TRBJ1-3
CDR3 protein: CASSFQGANTEAFF; clone size: -; V gene: TRBV11-2; J gene: TRBJ1-1
CDR3 protein: CASSRGQQNTEAFF; clone size: -; V gene: TRBV5-1; J gene: TRBJ1-1
CDR3 protein: CAWSTGLTEAFF; clone size: -; V gene: TRBV30; J gene: TRBJ1-1
CDR3 protein: CGGTGTRYNEQFF; clone size: few; V gene: TRBV6-6; J gene: TRBJ2-1
CDR3 protein: CASSRGTSGAPDTQYF; clone size: -; V gene: TRBV5-1; J gene: TRBJ2-3
CDR3 protein: CASSIGTVNQPQHF; clone size: -; V gene: TRBV19; J gene: TRBJ1-5
CDR3 protein: CASSLTGLAAYNEQFF; clone size: -; V gene: TRBV4-1; J gene: TRBJ2-1
CDR3 protein: CASTAGTVSTDTQYF; clone size: -; V gene: TRBV5-1; J gene: TRBJ2-3
CDR3 protein: CASSYSSSWWNRMIETQYF; clone size: -; V gene: TRBV7-6; J gene: TRBJ2-5
CDR3 protein: CASSDDGGKNTEAFF; clone size: -; V gene: TRBV6-4; J gene: TRBJ1-1
CDR3 protein: CSVEGRGAYEQYF; clone size: -; V gene: TRBV29-1; J gene: TRBJ2-7
CDR3 protein: CASSGHRGTGWAGLYNEQFF; clone size: few; V gene: TRBV2; J gene: TRBJ2-1
CDR3 protein: CSVASSGGAAGANVLTF; clone size: -; V gene: TRBV29-1; J gene: TRBJ2-6
CDR3 protein: CASSPRDSQLNTEAFF; clone size: -; V gene: TRBV18; J gene: TRBJ1-1
CDR3 protein: CASSLKDVAGTDTQYF; clone size: -; V gene: TRBV7-3; J gene: TRBJ2-3
CDR3 protein: CASSPRGGGNEQFF; clone size: -; V gene: TRBV9; J gene: TRBJ2-1
CDR3 protein: CASSGQFSYEQYF; clone size: -; V gene: TRBV2; J gene: TRBJ2-7
CDR3 protein: CASSLNQPQHF; clone size: -; V gene: TRBV27; J gene: TRBJ1-5
CDR3 protein: CAWVRGKQGDTVKLFF; clone size: -; V gene: TRBV30; J gene: TRBJ1-4
CDR3 protein: CASIGDHPNQPQHF; clone size: -; V gene: TRBV19; J gene: TRBJ1-5
CDR3 protein: CASSFRTSGQETQYF; clone size: -; V gene: TRBV5-1; J gene: TRBJ2-5
CDR3 protein: CASSPRQGNTGELFF; clone size: -; V gene: TRBV21-1; J gene: TRBJ2-2
CDR3 protein: CSGQGRQATNEKLFF; clone size: -; V gene: TRBV29-1; J gene: TRBJ1-4
CDR3 protein: CASSQVAGSNEKLFF; clone size: -; V gene: TRBV4-1; J gene: TRBJ1-4
CDR3 protein: CASSVAIGEATEAFF; clone size: once; V gene: TRBV9; J gene: TRBJ1-1
CDR3 protein: CASSDGNEKLFF; clone size: -; V gene: TRBV10-1; J gene: TRBJ1-4
CDR3 protein: CASSEGTGGADTQYF; clone size: few; V gene: TRBV6-1; J gene: TRBJ2-3
CDR3 protein: CSVVGQEQFF; clone size: -; V gene: TRBV29-1; J gene: TRBJ2-1
CDR3 protein: CAWNPVGGNTIYF; clone size: -; V gene: TRBV30; J gene: TRBJ1-3
CDR3 protein: CASLDRGQETQYF; clone size: -; V gene: TRBV28; J gene: TRBJ2-5
CDR3 protein: CASSGAELAKNIQYF; clone size: -; V gene: TRBV5-1; J gene: TRBJ2-4
CDR3 protein: CASRPLKNEQFF; clone size: -; V gene: TRBV27; J gene: TRBJ2-1
CDR3 protein: CASSPRTDSYGYTF; clone size: once; V gene: TRBV27; J gene: TRBJ1-2
CDR3 protein: CTSSQGNKAPGGYTF; clone size: once; V gene: TRBV1; J gene: TRBJ1-2
CDR3 protein: CASSQEGGGYEQFF; clone size: -; V gene: TRBV4-1; J gene: TRBJ2-1
CDR3 protein: CASSLTGVEQYF; clone size: -; V gene: TRBV2; J gene: TRBJ2-7
CDR3 protein: CASSIDGGNTGELFF; clone size: -; V gene: TRBV19; J gene: TRBJ2-2
CDR3 protein: CASSFATGREFF; clone size: -; V gene: TRBV7-9; J gene: TRBJ2-1
CDR3 protein: CASSRGTSGGHQETQYF; clone size: -; V gene: TRBV5-4; J gene: TRBJ2-5